This T cell receptor beta chain was observed in a study of identical twins. General study points: Out-of-frame TCR alpha sharing observed in monozygotic twins exceeded model estimates. Cross-sectional statistical analysis was relied on for the conclusions, without the same donors being followed. It was possible that invariant MAIT and iNKT cells partly confounded the zero-insertion analyses.

TCRdb re-called the 5' RACE reads through MiXCR, storing one row per CDR3 protein. The repertoire holds about 890,000 distinct CDR3 sequences, with approximately 13% as singletons. CDR3 length: 17 amino acids. Looked up from germline, CDR1 is SGHRS and CDR2 is YFSETQ. The V gene lost 1 base and the J gene lost 4 bases, with 18 bases spanning the gap. With regard to this clonotype: Its antigen is as yet unknown.

The same sample was also studied in work on yellow fever vaccine responses in identical twins. Per that study: Twins' vaccine T cell responses were reported to seem partly convergent and partly personalized.

V is TRBV5-1 and J is TRBJ2-1; D gene uncertain. Sequencing used PBMCs. The TCR was taken from a woman between 18 and 29 years old in good health. CDR3 DNA sequence: TGCGCCAGCAGCTTGAGGTACTCCCGAATTGAATACAATGAGCAGTTCTTC. This sequence encodes CASSLRYSRIEYNEQFF.